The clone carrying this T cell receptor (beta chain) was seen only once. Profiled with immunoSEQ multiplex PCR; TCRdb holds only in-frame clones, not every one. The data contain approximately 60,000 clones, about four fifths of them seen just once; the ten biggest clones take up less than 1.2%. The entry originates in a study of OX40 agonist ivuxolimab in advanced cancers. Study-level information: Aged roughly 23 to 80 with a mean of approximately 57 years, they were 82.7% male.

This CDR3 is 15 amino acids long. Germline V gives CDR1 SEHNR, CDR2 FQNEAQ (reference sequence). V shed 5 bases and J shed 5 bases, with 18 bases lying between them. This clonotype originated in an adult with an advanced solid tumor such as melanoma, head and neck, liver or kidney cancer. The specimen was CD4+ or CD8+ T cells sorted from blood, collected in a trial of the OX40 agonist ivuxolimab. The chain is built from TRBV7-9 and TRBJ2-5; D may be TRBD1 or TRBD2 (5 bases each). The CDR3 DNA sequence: TGTGCCAGCAGCCCCCAGGGACGGACTCAGGAGACCCAGTACTTC. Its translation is CASSPQGRTQETQYF.